These 24 T cell receptor beta chains share one sample of origin, sequenced in a study of CD8+CD57+ T cells in acquired aplastic anemia. Sequencing was done on patients that had shown CD8+CD57+ cell expansion by flow cytometry. Researchers used genomic DNA as the template to profile TCR beta VDJ and CDR3. TCRdb called the reads again in MiXCR, with one record for every CDR3 protein. This sample has 200,000 to 250,000 distinct CDR3 sequences, with 65% found just once. Sequencing was done on a sample of sorted CD4+, CD8+, or CD8+CD57+ T cells (not recorded which) from PBMCs. These receptors were collected from a human donor with aplastic anemia.

The chain joins TRBV10-3 to TRBJ2-1; 11 positions agree with TRBD2. Germline V gene data show CDR1 as ENHRY and CDR2 as SYGVKD. Trimming cost V 0 bases and J 10 bases; bases outside gene matches: 5. The length of the CDR3 is 15 residues. CDR3 region: CAISESSGGAWEQFF. In DNA, the CDR3 is TGTGCCATCAGTGAGTCTAGCGGGGGGGCCTGGGAGCAGTTCTTC.

The J gene is TRBJ2-3, the V gene TRBV7-2; 8 bases are shared with TRBD1. The CDR3 consists of 15 residues. The trim removed 4 bases at V and 2 bases at J, leaving 5 bases unmatched. Germline V CDR1 and CDR2: SGHTA, FQGNSA. In DNA form, the CDR3 reads TGTGCCAGCAGCTCCAGACAGGGGCTCACAGATACGCAGTATTTT. It encodes CASSSRQGLTDTQYF.

On this clonotype: A much bigger clone sits one base away, suggesting this may be a read error. The V call is TRBV4-1, the J call TRBJ1-1; the D is unclear. The CDR3 has 13 amino acids. Germline CDR1 is MGHRA and CDR2 is YSYEKL. The CDR3 bases are TGCGCCGGCAGTCGCCCCACGGACACTGAAGCTTTCTTT. Translation: CAGSRPTDTEAFF.

This chain joins TRBV19 and TRBJ2-1, with a tentative D call TRBD1 (5 bases). V lost 3 bases to trimming and J lost 10 bases, with 10 bases between them. The CDR3 loop spans 12 amino acids. Germline V gives CDR1 LNHDA, CDR2 SQIVND (reference sequence). CDR3 region: CASSIKGLEQFF. The CDR3 coding sequence is TGTGCCAGTAGTATCAAGGGGCTCGAGCAGTTCTTC.

As regards this clonotype: A much larger clonotype is one base distant, so this may be a read error. This chain uses TRBV7-3 with TRBJ2-2; 10 bases align to TRBD2. The CDR3 consists of 21 residues. The V gene's germline CDR1 is SGHTA and CDR2 FQGTGA. The DNA of the CDR3 is TGTGCCAGCAGCTTAATAGGGGCCAGCGGGGGGGCCGATAAGAACACCGGGGAGCTGCTTTTT. Its protein product is CASSLIGASGGADKNTGELLF.

The chain is built from TRBV7-4 and TRBJ2-1, with D perhaps matching TRBD1 or TRBD2 (5 bases each). Deletions cut 4 bases from V and 8 bases from J, with 33 bases between. There are 20 residues in the CDR3. Looked up from germline, CDR1 is SGHVT and CDR2 is SQSDAQ. This CDR3 reads CASSYHRRLAATSGRDEQFF. The CDR3 bases are TGTGCCAGCAGCTACCATAGGAGGCTAGCAGCTACTTCGGGACGGGATGAGCAGTTCTTC.

The chain has TRBV19 and TRBJ1-5; D gene ambiguous. V was shortened by 6 bases and J by 3 bases, with 18 bases between the two germline ends. This CDR3 is 16 amino acids long. Germline CDR1 reads LNHDA; CDR2 reads SQIVND (reference sequence). The DNA for the CDR3 is TGTGCCAGTAGCACATTCGTGGCCACCGACAATCAGCCCCAGCATTTT. Protein product: CASSTFVATDNQPQHF.

The table lists this clonotype with many counts. The V and J genes are TRBV7-6 and TRBJ1-2, with 7 positions matching TRBD1. V trimming: 5 bases; J trimming: 4 bases; junction bases outside the gene matches: 7. This CDR3 is 14 amino acids long. Per germline, CDR1 SGHVS and CDR2 FNYEAQ. The DNA for the CDR3 is TGTGCCAGCAGCCCAAAGGGACAGTTCTATGGCTACACCTTC. Its protein is CASSPKGQFYGYTF.

The chain carries TRBV7-9 and TRBJ1-5; the D is unclear. The CDR3 is 14 residues long. V lost 2 bases and J lost 6, with 11 bases in between. Germline-derived CDR1 and CDR2 are SEHNR and FQNEAQ (reference sequence). The CDR3: CASSLPGDFQPQHF. In DNA, the CDR3 is TGTGCCAGCAGCTTACCGGGTGATTTTCAGCCCCAGCATTTT.

This clonotype was counted a few times. The CDR3 region is CSGTSGGAWDTQYF. In DNA form, the CDR3 reads TGCAGTGGTACTAGCGGGGGGGCATGGGATACGCAGTATTTT. The chain has TRBV20-1 and TRBJ2-3; 13 positions agree with TRBD2. V was pared by 7 bases and J by 6 bases, with 7 bases of the junction left unmatched. Germline lookup yields CDR1 DFQATT and CDR2 SNEGSKA (reference sequence). This CDR3 is built from 14 residues.

The J gene is TRBJ2-2, the V gene TRBV5-5; TRBD2 matches 11 bases. The V segment lost 4 bases and the J segment 7 bases; nucleotides outside the gene matches: 12. CDR3 length: 17 amino acids. The germline V gene has CDR1 SGHKS and CDR2 YYEKEE (reference sequence). DNA of the CDR3: TGTGCCAGCAGCCTGGGACTAGCGGACGTCCCCCACGGGGAGCTGTTTTTT. Its translation: CASSLGLADVPHGELFF. The full variable domain, rest sourced from reference TRBV5-5 and TRBJ2-2, is DAGVTQSPTHLIKTRGQQVTLRCSPISGHKSVSWYQQVLGQGPQFIFQYYEKEERGRGNFPDRFSARQFPNYSSELNVNALLLGDSALYLCASSLGLADVPHGELFFGEGSRLTVL.

In this sample, this clonotype turned up once. The genes are TRBV20-1 and TRBJ1-2; 9 positions agree with TRBD1. The CDR3 totals 14 residues. The V and J ends lost 5 bases and 7 bases, in that order; junction bases with no gene match: 11. The germline CDR1 and CDR2 sequences are DFQATT and SNEGSKA (reference sequence). The CDR3 DNA follows: TGCAGTGCTCCCGGGACAGGGACCTTTGGTGGCTACACCTTC. It specifies CSAPGTGTFGGYTF.

There are a few counts of this clonotype. V gene TRBV20-1 combines with J gene TRBJ2-7; 8 positions agree with TRBD1. V lost 5 bases and J lost 4; bases outside the gene matches: 10. The CDR3 length is 14 residues. In germline, CDR1 is DFQATT, CDR2 SNEGSKA (reference sequence). CDR3 in DNA: TGCAGTGCTGCCTCAGGGGGCACGGGGTACGAGCAGTACTTC. It yields the protein CSAASGGTGYEQYF.

About this clonotype: An end of the junction differs from the germline gene, which may be a read error. The V call is TRBV7-8, the J call TRBJ1-4; tentative D call: TRBD1 (6 bases). Germline values: CDR1 SGHVS, CDR2 FQNEAQ. The CDR3 length is 15 residues. The CDR3 is CSSSLQGSSREKLFF. CDR3 nucleotide sequence: TGTTCCAGCAGCTTACAGGGAAGTAGTCGAGAAAAACTGTTTTTT.

The chain is built from TRBV3-1 and TRBJ1-2; TRBD1 matches at 7 bases. The ends lost 0 bases at V and 3 bases at J; junction bases unmatched: 7. CDR1 and CDR2 (germline): LGHDT, YNNKEL (reference sequence). The CDR3 contains 16 residues. CDR3 residues: CASSQDPDRADYGYTF. For the CDR3, the DNA is TGTGCCAGCAGCCAAGATCCCGACAGGGCTGACTATGGCTACACCTTC.

The chain links TRBV29-1 to TRBJ2-5; 8 positions agree with TRBD1. Losses at the gene ends were 6 bases for V and 5 bases for J; bases not matched to a gene: 8. CDR1 SQVTM and CDR2 ANQGSEA come from the germline V gene. The CDR3 is 13 residues long. CDR3: CSVPQGAGETQYF. The CDR3 nucleotides read TGCAGCGTCCCCCAGGGGGCCGGGGAGACCCAGTACTTC.

This clonotype came up many times. The chain joins TRBV9 to TRBJ2-7; no reliable D call. V shed 2 bases and J shed 0 bases, with 6 bases lying between them. Germline CDR1 reads SGDLS; CDR2 reads YYNGEE. The CDR3 extends over 13 amino acids. CDR3 DNA: TGTGCCAGCAGCGTCGATAGCTCCTACGAGCAGTACTTC. Protein product: CASSVDSSYEQYF.

This clonotype was recorded a few times. The rearrangement links TRBV5-1 to TRBJ1-4; 7 nucleotides agree with TRBD1. Per germline, CDR1 SGHRS and CDR2 YFSETQ. Germline trimming cut 4 bases from V and 7 bases from J; bases unmatched to any gene: 13. The CDR3 loop spans 16 amino acids. CDR3 in amino acids: CASSPKGQGGSEKLFF. The CDR3, as DNA: TGCGCCAGCAGCCCGAAGGGTCAGGGGGGTAGTGAAAAACTGTTTTTT.

This clonotype showed up just a few times. The chain has TRBV7-3 and TRBJ2-7, with D perhaps matching TRBD1 or TRBD2 (5 bases each). This CDR3 has 12 residues. Looked up from germline, CDR1 is SGHTA and CDR2 is FQGTGA. V dropped 4 bases and J dropped 8 bases, with 12 bases sitting between them. CDR3 residues: CASSSGSGKQYF. In nucleotides, the CDR3 is TGTGCCAGCAGCTCGGGGTCAGGGAAGCAGTACTTC.

A word on this clonotype: A read error is likely, as this CDR3 ends without the conserved phenylalanine or tryptophan. The V and J genes are TRBV7-9 and TRBJ1-6; maybe TRBD1 (5 bases). The germline V gene encodes CDR1 SEHNR and CDR2 FQNEAQ (reference sequence). CDR3 size: 15 residues. Trimming took off 7 bases at V and 8 bases at J, with 18 bases between the two ends. The CDR3 protein is CASTLFRDPYSPLHS. DNA for the CDR3: TGTGCCAGCACCCTTTTTAGGGACCCTTATTCACCCCTCCACTCT.

The V gene is TRBV15, the J gene TRBJ2-1; D is perhaps TRBD1 or TRBD2 (5 bases each). Trimming removed 3 bases at V and 9 bases at J, with 24 bases between. CDR1 and CDR2 (germline): LNHNV, YYDKDF (reference sequence). The CDR3 is 17 amino acids. The chain's CDR3 is CATSSSRSGTHPGEQFF. CDR3 nucleotide sequence: TGTGCCACCAGCAGCTCCAGGTCCGGGACCCATCCTGGTGAGCAGTTCTTC.

The V and J genes are TRBV7-6 and TRBJ1-3; D is undetermined. Germline CDR1 SGHVS, CDR2 FNYEAQ. This CDR3 is 15 amino acids long. Trimming removed 6 bases at V and 3 bases at J, with 15 bases between. The CDR3 DNA is TGTGCCAGCAGTACCGGACGGGCGGGTGGAAACACCATATATTTT. It codes for CASSTGRAGGNTIYF.

The chain recombines TRBV7-9 with TRBJ1-2; 7 bases align to TRBD1. The germline V gene encodes CDR1 SEHNR and CDR2 FQNEAQ (reference sequence). The CDR3 contains 15 residues. Trimming cost V 3 bases and J 2 bases; bases outside gene matches: 6. The DNA for the CDR3 is TGTGCCAGCAGCTTCTGGACAGGAAAGAACTATGGCTACACCTTC. This codes for CASSFWTGKNYGYTF.

This chain joins TRBV20-1 and TRBJ2-2, with D unresolved. Germline CDR1 reads DFQATT; CDR2 reads SNEGSKA (reference sequence). The CDR3 has 12 amino acids. Deletions cut 2 bases from V and 5 bases from J, with 6 bases between. Written as DNA, the CDR3 is TGCAGTGCTAGATGGGTTACCGGGGAGCTGTTTTTT. Encoded protein: CSARWVTGELFF.